Presented here are 4 T cell receptor beta chains from one specimen sequenced in a study of blood T cell repertoires in COVID-19. The protocol was immunoSEQ multiplex PCR, while the TCRdb copy is restricted to in-frame clones and leaves out a portion. The table lists about 370,000 clones, more than 85% of them singletons. Sequencing used PBMCs or T cells enriched from blood (not recorded which). Every receptor here comes from a woman between 35 and 50 years old who had been exposed to COVID-19.

V gene TRBV27 combines with J gene TRBJ1-2; maybe TRBD1 (5 bases). The germline V gene has CDR1 MNHEY and CDR2 SMNVEV (reference sequence). Between the trimmed V and J ends, which lost 2 bases and 3 bases, there was a span of 13 bases. There are 15 residues in the CDR3. The CDR3 region is CASSLNGDWDYGYTF. As DNA, the CDR3 is TGTGCCAGCAGTTTAAATGGGGACTGGGACTATGGCTACACCTTC.

J is TRBJ2-2 and V is TRBV12-5; D is perhaps TRBD1 (6 bases). CDR1 and CDR2 (germline): LGHNT, FRNRAP. Trimming stripped 8 bases from V and 6 bases from J, with 16 bases between. The CDR3 extends over 14 amino acids. The CDR3 is CASRGTGSSGELFF. The CDR3 DNA is TGTGCTAGTCGGGGCACAGGGTCCTCCGGGGAGCTGTTTTTT.

V and J are TRBV6-5 and TRBJ1-2; TRBD1 matches 7 bases. The CDR3 covers 15 residues. Unmatched junction bases numbered 13, after V lost 6 bases and J lost 6 bases. Germline CDR1 is MNHEY and CDR2 is SVGAGI. CDR3 sequence reads: CASSGAGTANNGYTF. DNA of the CDR3: TGTGCCAGCAGCGGAGCCGGGACAGCAAACAATGGCTACACCTTC.

This chain links TRBV5-1 with TRBJ1-2; TRBD1 agrees at 7 bases. The CDR3 runs 14 residues. Germline lookup yields CDR1 SGHRS and CDR2 YFSETQ. V lost 0 bases and J lost 3; bases outside the gene matches: 2. The DNA of the CDR3 is TGCGCCAGCAGCTTGGATGGGACAGACTATGGCTACACCTTC. Amino acid sequence: CASSLDGTDYGYTF.